One sample yielded the 17 T cell receptor beta chains listed below, sequenced in a study of vaccination effects on CD4 cells after COVID-19. Their target antigens are unknown. Scientists isolated CD4+ T cells after a roughly nine-day culture period ended. Assay: immunoSEQ multiplex PCR; the TCRdb copy retains only in-frame clones and omits some. The repertoire consists of 20,000 to 25,000 clones, with around 73% occurring once and the leading ten covering approximately 10%. Sample: CD4+ T cells from PBMCs cultured without peptide, taken before COVID-19 vaccination. Receptors originate from a human donor who received a COVID-19 vaccine.

Note on this clone: One end of the junction is discordant with germline, which a read error may explain. The genes are TRBV19 and TRBJ1-2, with D perhaps TRBD1 (6 bases). The CDR3 is 13 amino acids. Germline CDR1 is LNHDA and CDR2 is SQIVND (reference sequence). The CDR3 region is CAGGGGPKYGYTF. CDR3 nucleotide sequence: TGTGCCGGGGGAGGGGGACCTAAGTATGGCTACACCTTC. Using reference TRBV19 and TRBJ1-2 for the parts outside the CDR3, the full variable domain is DGGITQSPKYLFRKEGQNVTLSCEQNLNHDAMYWYRQDPGQGLRLIYYSQIVNDFQKGDIAEGYSVSREKKESFPLTVTSAQKNPTAFYLCAGGGGPKYGYTFGSGTRLTVV.

V gene TRBV6-5 combines with J gene TRBJ2-7; D is ambiguous. Trimming removed 4 bases at V and 4 bases at J, with 14 bases between. The length of the CDR3 is 14 residues. Germline assignment: CDR1 MNHEY and CDR2 SVGAGI. CDR3 sequence: CASSSFERPYEQYF. CDR3 coding DNA: TGTGCCAGCAGTTCTTTTGAGAGGCCTTACGAGCAGTACTTC.

J is TRBJ1-5 and V is TRBV18, with a possible D match to TRBD1 (6 bases). This CDR3 region has 16 residues. From germline, CDR1 is KGHSH and CDR2 LQKENI. Deletions cut 0 bases from V and 7 bases from J, with 16 bases between. The CDR3 sequence is CASSPPSGGGRQPQHF. The CDR3 DNA reads TGTGCCAGCTCACCACCGTCCGGTGGGGGGCGACAGCCCCAGCATTTT. Full variable domain (outside the CDR3, taken from reference TRBV18 and TRBJ1-5): NAGVMQNPRHLVRRRGQEARLRCSPMKGHSHVYWYRQLPEEGLKFMVYLQKENIIDESGMPKERFSAEFPKEGPSILRIQQVVRGDSAAYFCASSPPSGGGRQPQHFGDGTRLSIL.

The chain employs TRBV11-2 and TRBJ2-2; no clear D. V was pared by 1 base and J by 4 bases, with 4 bases between. Looked up from germline, CDR1 is SGHAT and CDR2 is FQNNGV. This CDR3 is 13 amino acids long. The CDR3 sequence is CASSLVGTGELFF. The CDR3 region has the DNA TGTGCCAGCAGCTTAGTCGGCACCGGGGAGCTGTTTTTT.

V gene TRBV7-2 combines with J gene TRBJ2-5; 7 bases align to TRBD1. From germline, CDR1 is SGHTA and CDR2 FQGNSA. V shed 4 bases, J shed 5 bases, and the junction held 4 bases outside the gene matches. This CDR3 region has 13 residues. The CDR3 DNA reads as TGTGCCAGCAGCTCGAGGGGGCGGGAGACCCAGTACTTC. This translates into CASSSRGRETQYF.

The CDR3: CASTGVGSYEQYF. The DNA of the CDR3 is TGTGCCAGCACAGGGGTGGGCTCCTACGAGCAGTACTTC. V usage is TRBV5-4 and J usage is TRBJ2-7, with D perhaps matching TRBD1 (6 bases). Germline CDR1 SGHNT, CDR2 YYREEE (reference sequence). This CDR3 spans 13 amino acids. Trimming shortened V by 6 bases and J by 0 bases, and 10 bases separated the two germline ends.

The chain uses TRBV15 and TRBJ1-5, with 8 nucleotides matching TRBD1. Germline-derived CDR1 and CDR2 are LNHNV and YYDKDF (reference sequence). V shed 5 bases and J 3 bases; nucleotides not matched to a gene: 9. The CDR3 extends over 16 amino acids. The CDR3 loop reads CATSATAGQVNQPQHF. DNA for the CDR3: TGTGCCACCAGCGCAACCGCGGGACAGGTCAATCAGCCCCAGCATTTT.

This clone was recorded a few times. The gene calls are TRBV5-4 and TRBJ1-3; 8 bases match TRBD1. This CDR3 has 17 amino acids. V gave up 0 bases and J gave up 4 bases; unmatched junction bases: 9. Germline V gene lookup returns CDR1 SGHNT and CDR2 YYREEE (reference sequence). The CDR3 DNA follows: TGTGCCAGCAGCTTGGGTACAGGGGGTTATTCGGGAAACACCATATATTTT. Its protein is CASSLGTGGYSGNTIYF.

The chain has TRBV5-8 and TRBJ2-2, with 8 positions matching TRBD1. Germline loops: CDR1 SGHTS, CDR2 YDEGEE. V gave up 4 bases and J gave up 3 bases; unmatched junction bases: 5. The CDR3 sequence is 15 residues long. CDR3 sequence (DNA): TGTGCCAGCAGCCGACAGGGGTTAGACACCGGGGAGCTGTTTTTT. Translated, it gives CASSRQGLDTGELFF.

The chain recombines TRBV5-1 with TRBJ2-4; 8 bases are a match to TRBD2. V dropped 0 bases and J dropped 8; count of bases not matched to a gene: 4. This CDR3 comprises 14 residues. CDR1 and CDR2 from the germline V gene are SGHRS and YFSETQ. CDR3 sequence (DNA): TGCGCCAGCAGCTTGGGGGCGGGAGGTGACATTCAGTACTTC. As protein: CASSLGAGGDIQYF.

This clone was picked up one time. The rearrangement links TRBV6-5 to TRBJ1-4, with TRBD1 identical over 9 bases. The CDR3 spans 12 residues. Germline CDR1 MNHEY, CDR2 SVGAGI. The chain's CDR3 is CAGQGMSEKLFF. The CDR3 region has the DNA TGTGCAGGACAGGGGATGAGTGAAAAACTGTTTTTT.

This rearrangement joins TRBV7-6 to TRBJ2-7, with 10 positions matching TRBD1. This CDR3 has 15 residues. V shed 1 base and J 7 bases; nucleotides not matched to a gene: 7. Germline CDR1 SGHVS, CDR2 FNYEAQ. Here the CDR3 reads CASSLEDRGSLEQYF. The CDR3 coding sequence is TGTGCCAGCAGCTTAGAGGACAGGGGGTCCCTGGAGCAGTACTTC.

V gene TRBV19 combines with J gene TRBJ2-2, with D possibly being TRBD1 (5 bases). The CDR3 spans 15 residues. The V and J ends lost 6 bases and 1 base respectively, with 12 bases between them. CDR1 is LNHDA, CDR2 SQIVND, per germline (reference sequence). CDR3 sequence: CASRLTGQNTGELFF. Here the CDR3 DNA reads TGTGCCAGTAGACTAACAGGACAGAACACCGGGGAGCTGTTTTTT.

V gene TRBV5-6 combines with J gene TRBJ1-1, with TRBD1 as a possible D gene (6 bases). Trimming removed 4 bases at V and 7 bases at J, with 17 bases between. This CDR3 spans 14 amino acids. The V gene's germline CDR1 is SGHDT and CDR2 YYEEEE. The CDR3 region is CASSTMDRPLEAFF. The CDR3 region has the DNA TGTGCCAGCAGCACCATGGACAGACCTCTTGAAGCTTTCTTT.

V is TRBV29-1 and J is TRBJ2-1, with D hard to call. Trimming left V 4 bases short and J 4 bases short, with 14 bases between. The length of the CDR3 is 14 residues. CDR1 and CDR2 from the germline V gene are SQVTM and ANQGSEA. The CDR3 here is CSVAWAGDYNEQFF. The DNA of the CDR3 is TGCAGCGTTGCATGGGCAGGAGATTACAATGAGCAGTTCTTC.

This chain connects TRBV9 to TRBJ1-2; 10 bases fit TRBD1. With 1 base clipped from V and 4 bases from J, the junction kept 4 bases outside the gene matches. The CDR3 sequence is 15 residues long. Germline CDR1 and CDR2: SGDLS and YYNGEE. The chain's CDR3 is CASSVQTGGPYGYTF. The CDR3 region has the DNA TGTGCCAGCAGCGTACAGACAGGGGGCCCCTATGGCTACACCTTC.

The genes are TRBV5-1 and TRBJ2-3; 7 positions agree with TRBD1. Germline V gene sequence: CDR1 SGHRS, CDR2 YFSETQ. CDR3 size: 14 residues. The V and J ends lost 4 bases and 5 bases, in that order; junction bases with no gene match: 7. The CDR3 region is CASSPRQGKDTQYF. In DNA form, the CDR3 reads TGCGCCAGCAGCCCAAGACAGGGAAAAGATACGCAGTATTTT.